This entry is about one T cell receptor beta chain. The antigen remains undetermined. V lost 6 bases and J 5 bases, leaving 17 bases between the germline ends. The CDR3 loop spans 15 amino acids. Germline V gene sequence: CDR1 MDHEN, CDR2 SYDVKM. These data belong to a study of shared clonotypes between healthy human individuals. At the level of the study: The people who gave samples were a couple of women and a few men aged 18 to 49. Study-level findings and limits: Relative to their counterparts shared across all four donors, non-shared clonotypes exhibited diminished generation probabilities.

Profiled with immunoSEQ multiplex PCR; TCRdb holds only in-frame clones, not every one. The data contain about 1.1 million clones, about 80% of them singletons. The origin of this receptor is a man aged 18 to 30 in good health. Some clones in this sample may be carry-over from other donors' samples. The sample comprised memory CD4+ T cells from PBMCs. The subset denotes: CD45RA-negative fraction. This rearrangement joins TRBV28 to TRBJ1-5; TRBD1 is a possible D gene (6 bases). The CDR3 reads CASRGPGGGHQPQHF. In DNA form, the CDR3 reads TGTGCCAGCAGGGGACCGGGAGGGGGGCATCAGCCCCAGCATTTT. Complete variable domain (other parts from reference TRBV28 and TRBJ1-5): DVKVTQSSRYLVKRTGEKVFLECVQDMDHENMFWYRQDPGLGLRLIYFSYDVKMKEKGDIPEGYSVSREKKERFSLILESASTNQTSMYLCASRGPGGGHQPQHFGDGTRLSIL.